The 8 T cell receptor beta chains given below trace back to one sample, sequenced in a study of molecular identifiers for immune sequencing clone quantification (dated by TCRdb to 2016 to 2019). Libraries were built with PCR. The listed sequencing device is NextSeq 500. TCRdb's own reprocessing of the public reads used fastp at Q25 and MiXCR and kept productive beta chains. Each record represents a unique CDR3 protein, reported with the most common genes and DNA among its rows. The sample table lists over 550,000 distinct CDR3 sequences, less than 30% of them with a count of one. Of the sample, about 0.84% falls within the top ten clones. The sequencing sample was made of naive CD8+ T cells from blood, with Jurkat cell RNA spiked in. The cell subset or site label of this sample denotes: FACS-sorted CD8+CD4-CCR7+CD45RA+ naive T cells. These receptors were obtained from a human donor in good health. Some libraries in this study had Jurkat cell RNA spiked in.

A remark on this clonotype: One end of the junction fails to match germline, which may point to a read error. The V and J genes are TRBV19 and TRBJ1-1; D is ambiguous. The germline V gene has CDR1 LNHDA and CDR2 SQIVND (reference sequence). This CDR3 is 12 amino acids long. The CDR3 DNA reads TGTGCCAGTAATATAAGAAACACTGAAGCTTTCTTT. Translating it yields CASNIRNTEAFF.

V usage is TRBV29-1 and J usage is TRBJ1-1; possible D gene TRBD1, 5 bases. The CDR3 runs to 12 residues. Looked up from germline, CDR1 is SQVTM and CDR2 is ANQGSEA. Trimming shortened V by 4 bases and J by 6 bases, and 12 bases separated the two germline ends. The CDR3 DNA reads TGCAGCGTTGCGGGGGGGAGGGCTGAAGCTTTCTTT. Protein: CSVAGGRAEAFF.

As for this clonotype: Germline is not matched at one junction end, which may reflect a read error. This chain joins TRBV4-1 and TRBJ1-5, with no clear D. Germline V gene lookup returns CDR1 MGHRA and CDR2 YSYEKL. CDR3 size: 12 residues. The CDR3 is CARSQVGQPQHF. CDR3 DNA sequence: TGCGCCCGCAGCCAAGTCGGTCAGCCCCAGCATTTT.

In its sample, this clonotype was seen many times. The V and J genes are TRBV5-1 and TRBJ2-3; TRBD1 aligns across 10 bases. CDR1 and CDR2 (germline): SGHRS, YFSETQ. CDR3 length: 15 residues. Trimming at V came to 4 bases and at J to 5 bases, leaving 7 bases not matched to a gene. The CDR3 spells CASSAYGQGEDTQYF. CDR3 coding DNA: TGCGCCAGCAGCGCATACGGACAGGGGGAAGATACGCAGTATTTT.

Turning to this clonotype: This clone may be a read error of a much larger clone one base away. The V and J genes are TRBV4-3 and TRBJ2-7, with a possible D match to TRBD1 (5 bases). CDR3 length equals 15 residues. Per germline, CDR1 LGHNA and CDR2 YSLEER. As DNA, the CDR3 is TGCGCCAGCCGCCAAGATCGACAGTCCAGCTACGAGCAGTACTTC. Translating it yields CASRQDRQSSYEQYF.

This clonotype turned up a few times. The CDR3 DNA sequence: TGTGCCAGCAGCTCCCAGTACAATGAGCAGTTCTTC. Protein: CASSSQYNEQFF. The rearrangement links TRBV3-1 to TRBJ2-1, with D hard to call. CDR3 size: 12 residues. Trimming took 5 bases from V and 4 from J, leaving 6 bases between them. CDR1 and CDR2 (germline): LGHDT, YNNKEL (reference sequence).

V and J are TRBV20-1 and TRBJ2-7; 8 bases line up with TRBD1. The CDR3 runs 17 residues. Germline-derived CDR1 and CDR2 are DFQATT and SNEGSKA (reference sequence). The V segment lost 0 bases and the J segment 5 bases; nucleotides outside the gene matches: 15. CDR3 sequence (DNA): TGCAGTGCTAGAGACCAAGTTCGGGGACAGGAACCCAACGAGCAGTACTTC. Translating it yields CSARDQVRGQEPNEQYF.

This clonotype was detected only a few times. The CDR3 coding sequence is TGTGCCAGTAGTATGGGACTAGCGACTAGCACAGATACGCAGTATTTT. As protein: CASSMGLATSTDTQYF. This sequence joins TRBV19 and TRBJ2-3; 10 bases fit TRBD2. CDR3 size: 16 residues. CDR1 LNHDA and CDR2 SQIVND come from the germline V gene (reference sequence). Trimming at V came to 3 bases and at J to 0 bases, leaving 3 bases not matched to a gene.